This T cell receptor beta chain was sequenced in a study of CD8+ T cells in alopecia areata. V was pared by 8 bases and J by 1 base, with 15 bases between. The CDR3 totals 14 residues. Per the germline V gene, CDR1 is ENHRY and CDR2 is SYGVKD. Noted treatment: oral pan-JAK inhibitor, 5-10 mg twice daily. RNA, once extracted, was reverse transcribed into cDNA for use as the sequencing template. Assay used: immunoSEQ multiplex PCR; TCRdb lists only in-frame clones, some missing. Of about 160,000 clones detected, 60% appear once; the ten largest clones hold around 14%. V is TRBV10-3 and J is TRBJ2-7; possibly TRBD1 or TRBD2 for D (6 bases each). The TCR was taken from a human donor with alopecia areata. The sequencing used CD4+ T cells sorted from blood, collected at week 24, from a patient treated with tofacitinib. The CDR3 DNA reads as TGTGCCATCGCGCCGGGGGCTGGGTCCTACGAGCAGTACTTC. Encoded protein: CAIAPGAGSYEQYF.